Listed below are T cell receptor beta chains from one sample, sequenced in a study of blood T cell repertoires in COVID-19. Profiled with immunoSEQ multiplex PCR; TCRdb holds only in-frame clones, not every one. This table has fewer than 200,000 clones, about 90% appearing once. The sequencing input was peripheral blood. The receptors originated from a man aged 35 to 55 with active or convalescent COVID-19. CDR3s include the opening cysteine and the closing phenylalanine or tryptophan. D genes are given only for firm matches. The size of a clone is reported for some rows only, either as once, few or many, or as a class for expanded clones.

CDR3 protein	CDR3 DNA	V gene	J gene	clone size	D gene
CASMVQGETEAFF	TGTGCCAGCATGGTCCAGGGGGAGACTGAAGCTTTCTTT	TRBV6-5	TRBJ1-1	-	TRBD1
CASTPTGTYNEQFF	TGTGCCAGTACTCCGACAGGAACCTACAATGAGCAGTTCTTC	TRBV19	TRBJ2-1	-	-
CASSQRSPLGSGGFGYGYTF	TGTGCCAGCAGCCAACGAAGTCCCCTCGGTTCCGGGGGGTTTGGCTATGGCTACACCTTC	TRBV4-2	TRBJ1-2	-	-
CASSYEGVQETQYF	TGTGCCAGCAGTTACGAGGGGGTTCAAGAGACCCAGTACTTC	TRBV6-2/TRBV6-3	TRBJ2-5	-	-
CASSHRTSQNEQFF	TGCGCCAGCAGCCACCGGACTAGCCAGAATGAGCAGTTCTTC	TRBV4-1	TRBJ2-1	once	TRBD2
CASSEARGNTEAFF	TGTGCCAGCAGTGAAGCCAGGGGGAACACTGAAGCTTTCTTT	TRBV2	TRBJ1-1	few	-
CASSLDRYQETQYF	TGTGCCAGCAGCCTGGACAGGTACCAAGAGACCCAGTACTTC	TRBV2	TRBJ2-5	-	TRBD1
CASSLGGDRGYNEQFF	TGTGCCAGCAGCTTAGGAGGTGACAGGGGTTACAATGAGCAGTTCTTC	TRBV7-2	TRBJ2-1	-	TRBD1
CASSRDRGAYEQYF	TGTGCCAGCAGCCGGGACAGGGGGGCCTACGAGCAGTACTTC	TRBV2	TRBJ2-7	-	TRBD1
CASQALFTGELFF	TGTGCCAGCCAAGCGTTGTTCACCGGGGAGCTGTTTTTT	TRBV9	TRBJ2-2	once	-
CASSFPSGRGRDEQYF	TGTGCCAGCAGCTTTCCCTCGGGCAGGGGGCGCGACGAGCAGTACTTC	TRBV7-9	TRBJ2-7	once	TRBD1
CASSYRDHSGNTIYF	TGTGCCAGCAGCTACAGGGACCATTCTGGAAACACCATATATTTT	TRBV7-8	TRBJ1-3	-	-
CASSLLGGAKDTGELFF	TGTGCCAGCAGCTTGCTCGGGGGGGCCAAGGACACCGGGGAGCTGTTTTTT	TRBV5-4	TRBJ2-2	-	TRBD2
CASSLSRVGNQPQHF	TGCGCCAGCAGCTTGAGCAGGGTGGGCAATCAGCCCCAGCATTTT	TRBV5-1	TRBJ1-5	-	-
CASSYGDSNQPQHF	TGTGCCAGCAGTTACGGAGATAGCAATCAGCCCCAGCATTTT	TRBV6-2/TRBV6-3	TRBJ1-5	-	-
CASSGQANTEAFF	TGTGCCAGCAGCGGACAGGCGAACACTGAAGCTTTCTTT	TRBV12-3/TRBV12-4	TRBJ1-1	-	TRBD1
CASSLDRLNTGELFF	TGCGCCAGCAGCTTGGACAGGTTAAACACCGGGGAGCTGTTTTTT	TRBV5-1	TRBJ2-2	-	-
CASSSQGGAEGYTF	TGTGCCAGCAGCTCCCAAGGGGGCGCGGAGGGCTACACCTTC	TRBV6-5	TRBJ1-2	-	TRBD1
CASNELGGPQETQYF	TGTGCCAGCAACGAATTGGGGGGGCCTCAAGAGACCCAGTACTTC	TRBV7-9	TRBJ2-5	few	-
CASSLETGEAFF	TGTGCCAGCAGCTTAGAGACAGGTGAAGCTTTCTTT	TRBV7-9	TRBJ1-1	-	-
CASSVGGPGLRSYEQYF	TGTGCCAGCAGCGTAGGGGGCCCAGGGTTACGCTCCTACGAGCAGTACTTC	TRBV9	TRBJ2-7	-	-
CASSYPGQNYEQYF	TGTGCCAGCAGTTACCCCGGACAGAACTACGAGCAGTACTTC	TRBV6-6	TRBJ2-7	-	-
CASSLDLASYTGELFF	TGTGCCAGCAGCTTGGATCTAGCGTCCTACACCGGGGAGCTGTTTTTT	TRBV5-6	TRBJ2-2	-	-
CASSGTGGYNSPLHF	TGCGCCAGCAGCGGGACAGGCGGCTATAATTCACCCCTCCACTTT	TRBV5-1	TRBJ1-6	-	TRBD1
CASSPRQATNEKLFF	TGTGCCAGCAGTCCCCGACAGGCAACTAATGAAAAACTGTTTTTT	TRBV6-5	TRBJ1-4	-	-
CASSFSGYTEAFF	TGTGCCAGCAGTTTCTCAGGTTACACTGAAGCTTTCTTT	TRBV12-3/TRBV12-4	TRBJ1-1	-	-
CASSLSERNYGYTF	TGCGCCAGCAGCTTGTCAGAGCGGAACTATGGCTACACCTTC	TRBV5-1	TRBJ1-2	-	-
CASSARDRGNQPQHF	TGTGCCAGCAGCGCCCGGGACAGAGGCAATCAGCCCCAGCATTTT	TRBV7-2	TRBJ1-5	-	TRBD1
CASSIATAGVRGGYTF	TGTGCCAGTAGTATAGCCACGGCAGGGGTTCGGGGAGGCTACACCTTC	TRBV19	TRBJ1-2	-	-
CASSSGPAYGYTF	TGTGCCAGCAGTTCTGGGCCAGCCTATGGCTACACCTTC	TRBV27	TRBJ1-2	-	-
CASSQTTGTGSSGNTIYF	TGCGCCAGCAGCCAAACGACCGGGACAGGGAGCTCTGGAAACACCATATATTTT	TRBV4-1	TRBJ1-3	-	TRBD1